This entry is about one T cell receptor beta chain. Its matching antigen is unknown. The repertoire was sequenced with immunoSEQ multiplex PCR; TCRdb's copy has only in-frame clones and lacks some. The sample carries roughly 18,000 clones, 90% to 95% recorded once. This specimen comes from a study of B cell selection in AIRE deficiency. Study results and limitations: Patient Tconv and Treg cells showed healthy-like TCRBV usage, CDR3 length, diversity. About 31% of healthy-donor shared Treg TCRbeta sequences appeared in patient Tconv cells. Of 3657 shared Treg TCRbeta sequences, over 25% were healthy-only, 7.5% to 10% patient-only. Shared Treg sequences were biased toward short CDR3s with few non-templated nucleotide insertions.

Regulatory T cells were sorted as CD4+CD25hiCD127low/negative cells. CDR3 length: 19 amino acids. The germline CDR1 and CDR2 sequences are LGHNA and YSLEER. The V end was cut by 0 bases, the J end by 0 bases, with 18 bases between. The sequence was obtained from a human donor in good health. The V gene is TRBV4-3, the J gene TRBJ2-4, with D perhaps matching TRBD2 (5 bases). Specimen: CD4+CD25+ Tregs sorted from PBMCs. CDR3 DNA sequence: TGCGCCAGCAGCCAAGATCACCCCGGCCGGGGTTTAGCCAAAAACATTCAGTACTTC. As protein: CASSQDHPGRGLAKNIQYF.